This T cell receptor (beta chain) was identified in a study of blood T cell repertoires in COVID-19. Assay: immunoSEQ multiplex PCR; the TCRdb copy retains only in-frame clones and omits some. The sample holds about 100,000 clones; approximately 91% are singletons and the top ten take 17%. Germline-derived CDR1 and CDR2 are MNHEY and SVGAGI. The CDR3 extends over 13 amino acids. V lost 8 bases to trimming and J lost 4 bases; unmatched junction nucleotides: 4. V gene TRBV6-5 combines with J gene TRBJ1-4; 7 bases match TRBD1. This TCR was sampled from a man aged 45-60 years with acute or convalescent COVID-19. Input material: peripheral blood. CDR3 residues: CASRDSFNEKLFF. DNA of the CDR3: TGTGCCAGCCGGGACAGCTTTAATGAAAAACTGTTTTTT.